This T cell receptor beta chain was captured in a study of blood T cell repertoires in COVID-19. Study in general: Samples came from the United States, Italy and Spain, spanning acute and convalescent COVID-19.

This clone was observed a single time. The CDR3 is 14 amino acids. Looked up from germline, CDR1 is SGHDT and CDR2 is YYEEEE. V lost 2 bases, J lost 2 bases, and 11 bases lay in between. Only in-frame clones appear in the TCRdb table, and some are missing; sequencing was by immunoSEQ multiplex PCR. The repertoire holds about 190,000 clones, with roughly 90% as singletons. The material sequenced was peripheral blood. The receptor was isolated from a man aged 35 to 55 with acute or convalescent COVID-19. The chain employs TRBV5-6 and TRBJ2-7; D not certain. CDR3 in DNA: TGTGCCAGCAGCTTCGTCAAGCCCGCCTACGAGCAGTACTTC. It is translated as CASSFVKPAYEQYF.